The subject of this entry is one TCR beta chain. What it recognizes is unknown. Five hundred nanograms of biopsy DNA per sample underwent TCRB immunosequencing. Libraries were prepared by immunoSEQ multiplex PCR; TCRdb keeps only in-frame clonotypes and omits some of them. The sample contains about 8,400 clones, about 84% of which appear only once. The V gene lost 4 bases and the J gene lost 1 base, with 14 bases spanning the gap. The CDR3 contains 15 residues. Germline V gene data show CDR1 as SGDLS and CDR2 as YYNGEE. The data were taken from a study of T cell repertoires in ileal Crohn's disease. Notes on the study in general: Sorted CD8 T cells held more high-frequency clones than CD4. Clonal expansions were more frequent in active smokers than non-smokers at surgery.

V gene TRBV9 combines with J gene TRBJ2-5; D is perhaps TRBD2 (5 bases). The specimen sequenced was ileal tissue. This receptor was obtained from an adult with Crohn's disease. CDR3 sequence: CASSLAYSFQETQYF. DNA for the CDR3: TGTGCCAGCAGCTTAGCGTACTCTTTCCAAGAGACCCAGTACTTC.